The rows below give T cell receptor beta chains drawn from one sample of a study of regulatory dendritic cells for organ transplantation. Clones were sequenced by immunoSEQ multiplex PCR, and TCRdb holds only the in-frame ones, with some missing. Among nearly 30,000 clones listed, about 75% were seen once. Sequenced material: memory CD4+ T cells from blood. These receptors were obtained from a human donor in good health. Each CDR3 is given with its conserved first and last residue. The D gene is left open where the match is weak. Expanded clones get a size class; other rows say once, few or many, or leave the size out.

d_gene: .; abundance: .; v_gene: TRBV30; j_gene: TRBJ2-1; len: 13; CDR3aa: CAWSRNNLGEQFF; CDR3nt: TGTGCCTGGAGTCGAAACAACCTTGGGGAGCAGTTCTTC
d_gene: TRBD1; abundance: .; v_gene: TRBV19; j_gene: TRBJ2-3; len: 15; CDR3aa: CASRTGQGRTDTQYF; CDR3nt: TGTGCCAGTAGAACAGGACAGGGTAGGACAGATACGCAGTATTTT
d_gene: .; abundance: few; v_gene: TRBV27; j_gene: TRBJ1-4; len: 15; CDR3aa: CASSRWGADNEKLFF; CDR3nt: TGTGCCAGCAGTCGGTGGGGGGCCGATAATGAAAAACTGTTTTTT
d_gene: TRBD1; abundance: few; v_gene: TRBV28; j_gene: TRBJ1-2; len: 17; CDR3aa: CASSPWDRGTLNYGYTF; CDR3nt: TGTGCCAGCAGTCCCTGGGACAGGGGGACCCTTAACTATGGCTACACCTTC
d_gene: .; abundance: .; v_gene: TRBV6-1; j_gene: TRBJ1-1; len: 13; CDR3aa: CASSEGWSTEAFF; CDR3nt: TGTGCCAGCAGTGAGGGGTGGAGCACTGAAGCTTTCTTT
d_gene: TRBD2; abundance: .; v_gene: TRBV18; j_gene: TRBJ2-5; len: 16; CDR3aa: CASSPPGLAGSETQYF; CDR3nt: TGTGCCAGCTCACCTCCCGGACTAGCGGGGTCGGAGACCCAGTACTTC
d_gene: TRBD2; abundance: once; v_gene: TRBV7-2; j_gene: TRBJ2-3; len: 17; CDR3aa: CASSLGLAGPLGDTQYF; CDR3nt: TGTGCCAGCAGCTTAGGATTAGCGGGTCCCCTCGGGGATACGCAGTATTTT
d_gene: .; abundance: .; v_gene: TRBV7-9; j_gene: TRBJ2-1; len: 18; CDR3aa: CASSITPTGFVGLSEQFF; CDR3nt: TGTGCCAGCAGCATCACTCCCACCGGGTTCGTCGGGCTTAGCGAGCAGTTCTTC
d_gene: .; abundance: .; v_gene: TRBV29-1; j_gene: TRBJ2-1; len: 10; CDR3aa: CSVWGYEQFF; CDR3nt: TGCAGCGTTTGGGGATATGAGCAGTTCTTC
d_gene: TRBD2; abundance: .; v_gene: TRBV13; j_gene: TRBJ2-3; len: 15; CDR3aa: CASSHGGSSTDTQYF; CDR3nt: TGTGCCAGCAGCCACGGGGGGTCTAGCACAGATACGCAGTATTTT
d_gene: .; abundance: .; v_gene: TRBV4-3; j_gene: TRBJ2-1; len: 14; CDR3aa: CASSQLAGSDEQFF; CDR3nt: TGCGCCAGCAGCCAATTGGCGGGGTCCGATGAGCAGTTCTTC
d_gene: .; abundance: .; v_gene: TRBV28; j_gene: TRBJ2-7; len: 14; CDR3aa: CASSLYGLLYEQYF; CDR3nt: TGTGCCAGCAGTTTATATGGACTCCTCTACGAGCAGTACTTC
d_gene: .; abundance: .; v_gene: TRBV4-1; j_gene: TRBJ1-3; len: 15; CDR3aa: CASSQHRQDGNTIYF; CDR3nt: TGCGCCAGCAGCCAACATAGACAGGACGGAAACACCATATATTTT
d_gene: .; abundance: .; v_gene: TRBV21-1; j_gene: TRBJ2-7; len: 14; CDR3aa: CASNRPDTSYEQYF; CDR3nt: TGTGCCAGCAACCGCCCCGACACCTCCTACGAGCAGTACTTC
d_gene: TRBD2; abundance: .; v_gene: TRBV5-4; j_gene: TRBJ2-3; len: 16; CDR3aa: CASSALHSGKTDTQYF; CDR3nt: TGTGCCAGCAGCGCCCTCCACAGCGGGAAAACAGATACGCAGTATTTT
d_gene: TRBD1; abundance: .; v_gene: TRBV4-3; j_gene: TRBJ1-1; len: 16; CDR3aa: CASSQGTGGVNTEAFF; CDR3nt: TGCGCCAGCAGCCAAGGGACAGGTGGGGTGAACACTGAAGCTTTCTTT
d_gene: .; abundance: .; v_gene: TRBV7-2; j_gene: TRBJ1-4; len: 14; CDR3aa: CASSQSLSIEKLFF; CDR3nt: TGTGCCAGCAGCCAAAGCTTGAGTATTGAAAAACTGTTTTTT
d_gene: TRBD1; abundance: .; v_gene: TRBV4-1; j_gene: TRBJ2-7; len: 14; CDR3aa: CASSQLTGGREQYF; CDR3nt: TGCGCCAGCAGCCAACTGACAGGGGGCCGTGAGCAGTACTTC